The clone carrying this T cell receptor beta chain showed up just once. Its specificity is unknown. The data were taken from a study of cytomegalovirus exposure and HLA in healthy donors. Study-wide results and caveats: Within a later analysis, the majority of CMV-associated TCR beta chains appeared HLA-restricted.

Losses at the gene ends were 4 bases for V and 3 bases for J; bases not matched to a gene: 4. Germline V gives CDR1 SGDLS, CDR2 YYNGEE. This CDR3 spans 13 amino acids. PCR amplification relied on 60 Vbeta primers (plus 13 Jbeta primers). The table came from immunoSEQ multiplex PCR; TCRdb's copy has only in-frame clones and leaves some out. This table holds approximately 200,000 clones, about 83% found once. The genes are TRBV9 and TRBJ2-7; TRBD2 matches at 7 bases. The sequence was obtained from a man aged 35-49 years in good health and CMV-seronegative. Sequenced sample: PBMCs. The chain's CDR3 is CASSPREVYEQYF. CDR3 nucleotides: TGTGCCAGCAGCCCCCGGGAGGTCTACGAGCAGTACTTC.